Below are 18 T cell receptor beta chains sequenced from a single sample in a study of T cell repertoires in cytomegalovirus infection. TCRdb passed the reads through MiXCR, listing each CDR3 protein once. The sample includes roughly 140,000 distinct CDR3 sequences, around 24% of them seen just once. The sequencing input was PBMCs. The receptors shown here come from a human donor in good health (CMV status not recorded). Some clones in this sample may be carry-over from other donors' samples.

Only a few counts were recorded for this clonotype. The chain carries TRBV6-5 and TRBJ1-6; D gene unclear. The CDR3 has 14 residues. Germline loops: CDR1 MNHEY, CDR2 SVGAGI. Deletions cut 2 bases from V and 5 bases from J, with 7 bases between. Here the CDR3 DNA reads TGTGCCAGCAGTTACGCCCCAGATAATTCACCCCTCCACTTT. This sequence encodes CASSYAPDNSPLHF.

For the CDR3, the DNA is TGTGCCAGCAGTTTATTAGGGGGCAGGTACAATGAGCAGTTCTTC. It specifies CASSLLGGRYNEQFF. The V call is TRBV28, the J call TRBJ2-1, with 7 bases aligning to TRBD1. J was trimmed by 4 bases and V by 1 base; bases with no gene match: 4. The CDR3 runs 15 residues. From germline, CDR1 is MDHEN and CDR2 SYDVKM.

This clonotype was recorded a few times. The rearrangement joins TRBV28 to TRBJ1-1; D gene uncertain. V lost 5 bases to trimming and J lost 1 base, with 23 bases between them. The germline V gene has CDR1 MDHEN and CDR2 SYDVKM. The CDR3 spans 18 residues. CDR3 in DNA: TGTGCCAGCAGTAAGTTTAACGTTTTCCGGACGACGAACACTGAAGCTTTCTTT. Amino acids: CASSKFNVFRTTNTEAFF.

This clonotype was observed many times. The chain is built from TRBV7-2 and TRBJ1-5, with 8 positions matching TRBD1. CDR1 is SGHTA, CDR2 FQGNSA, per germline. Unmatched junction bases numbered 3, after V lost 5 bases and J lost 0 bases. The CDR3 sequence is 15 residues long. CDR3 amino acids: CASSPGQGSNQPQHF. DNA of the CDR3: TGTGCCAGCAGCCCCGGACAGGGTAGCAATCAGCCCCAGCATTTT.

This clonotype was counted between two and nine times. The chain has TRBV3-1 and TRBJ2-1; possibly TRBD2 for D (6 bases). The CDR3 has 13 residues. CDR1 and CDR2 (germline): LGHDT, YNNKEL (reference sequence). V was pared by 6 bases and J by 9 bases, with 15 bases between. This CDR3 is CASRFSGLGEQFF. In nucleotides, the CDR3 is TGTGCCAGCAGGTTTAGCGGCCTCGGTGAGCAGTTCTTC.

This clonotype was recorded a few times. CDR3 in DNA: TGTGCCAGCAGTTTATTAACAGGGGGCCAGCATTTT. It encodes CASSLLTGGQHF. The genes are TRBV28 and TRBJ1-5; 8 nucleotides align to TRBD1. CDR1 and CDR2 from the germline V gene are MDHEN and SYDVKM. Trimming cost V 1 base and J 12 bases; bases outside gene matches: 2. The CDR3 contains 12 residues.

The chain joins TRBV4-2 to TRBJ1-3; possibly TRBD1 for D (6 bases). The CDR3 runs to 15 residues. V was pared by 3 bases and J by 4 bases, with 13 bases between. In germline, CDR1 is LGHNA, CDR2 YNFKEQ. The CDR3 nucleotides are TGTGCCAGCAGCCACCCGCCAGGGGTCGGAAACACCATATATTTT. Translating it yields CASSHPPGVGNTIYF.

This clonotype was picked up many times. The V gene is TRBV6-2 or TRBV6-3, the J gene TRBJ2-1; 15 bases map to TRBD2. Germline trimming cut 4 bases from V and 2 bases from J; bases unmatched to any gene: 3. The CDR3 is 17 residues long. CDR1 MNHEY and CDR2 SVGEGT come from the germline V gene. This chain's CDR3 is CASSWTSGRAPYNEQFF. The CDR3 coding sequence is TGTGCCAGCAGTTGGACTAGCGGGAGGGCCCCCTACAATGAGCAGTTCTTC.

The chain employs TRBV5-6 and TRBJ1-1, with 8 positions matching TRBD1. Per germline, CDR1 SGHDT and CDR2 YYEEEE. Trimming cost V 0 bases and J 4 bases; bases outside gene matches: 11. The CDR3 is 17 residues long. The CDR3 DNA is TGTGCCAGCAGCTTGGCCGCGGTCAGGGGGCGCCGCACTGAAGCTTTCTTT. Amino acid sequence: CASSLAAVRGRRTEAFF.

The CDR3 loop reads CASSNRGLNYGYTF. The CDR3 DNA is TGCGCCAGCAGCAACAGGGGGCTCAACTATGGCTACACCTTC. This chain uses TRBV5-1 with TRBJ1-2; 9 nucleotides agree with TRBD1. In germline, CDR1 is SGHRS, CDR2 YFSETQ. V lost 4 bases, J lost 2 bases, and 3 bases stayed unmatched. The CDR3 sequence is 14 residues long. Based on the CDR3 plus reference TRBV5-1 and TRBJ1-2, the full variable domain is KAGVTQTPRYLIKTRGQQVTLSCSPISGHRSVSWYQQTPGQGLQFLFEYFSETQRNKGNFPGRFSGRQFSNSRSEMNVSTLELGDSALYLCASSNRGLNYGYTFGSGTRLTVV.

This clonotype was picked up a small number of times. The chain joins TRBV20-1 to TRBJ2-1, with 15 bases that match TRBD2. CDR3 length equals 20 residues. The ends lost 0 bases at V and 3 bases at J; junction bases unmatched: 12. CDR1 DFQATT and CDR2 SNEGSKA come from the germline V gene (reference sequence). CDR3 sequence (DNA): TGCAGTGCTAGAGATCCGGATTTCGGACTAGCGGGAGGGCGCTACAATGAGCAGTTCTTC. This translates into CSARDPDFGLAGGRYNEQFF.

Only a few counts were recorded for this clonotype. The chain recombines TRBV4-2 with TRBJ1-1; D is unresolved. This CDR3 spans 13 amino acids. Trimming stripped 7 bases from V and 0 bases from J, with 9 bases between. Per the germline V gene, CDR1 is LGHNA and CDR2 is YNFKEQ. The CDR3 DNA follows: TGTGCCAGCAAGTCGGAGATGAACACTGAAGCTTTCTTT. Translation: CASKSEMNTEAFF.

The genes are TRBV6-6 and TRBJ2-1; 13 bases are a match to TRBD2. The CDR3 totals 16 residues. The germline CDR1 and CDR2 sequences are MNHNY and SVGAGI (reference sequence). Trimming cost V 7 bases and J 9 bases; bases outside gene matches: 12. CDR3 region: CASTPLLAGGRGEQFF. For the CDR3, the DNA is TGTGCCAGCACCCCCCTACTAGCGGGGGGGCGTGGTGAGCAGTTCTTC.

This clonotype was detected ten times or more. CDR3 loop: CASSFGDRGYEQYF. The CDR3 bases are TGTGCCAGCAGCTTTGGTGACAGGGGTTACGAGCAGTACTTC. The V and J genes are TRBV7-2 and TRBJ2-7, with 8 positions matching TRBD1. The CDR3 contains 14 residues. Germline-derived CDR1 and CDR2 are SGHTA and FQGNSA. Trimming cost V 3 bases and J 4 bases; bases outside gene matches: 5.

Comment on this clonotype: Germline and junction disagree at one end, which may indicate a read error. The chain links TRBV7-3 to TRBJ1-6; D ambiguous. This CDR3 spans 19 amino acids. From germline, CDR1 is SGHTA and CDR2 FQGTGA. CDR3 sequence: CASSLTSQLKIRNNSPLDF. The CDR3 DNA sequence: TGTGCCAGCAGCTTAACGTCGCAGCTGAAGATAAGGAATAATTCACCCCTCGACTTT.

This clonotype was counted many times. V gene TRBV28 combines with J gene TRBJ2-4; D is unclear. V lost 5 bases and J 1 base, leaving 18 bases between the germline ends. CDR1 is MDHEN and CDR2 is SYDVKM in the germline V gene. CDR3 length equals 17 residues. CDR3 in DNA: TGTGCCAGCAGTCGCCCCGGTACGAGGAGTGCCAAAAACATTCAGTACTTC. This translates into CASSRPGTRSAKNIQYF.

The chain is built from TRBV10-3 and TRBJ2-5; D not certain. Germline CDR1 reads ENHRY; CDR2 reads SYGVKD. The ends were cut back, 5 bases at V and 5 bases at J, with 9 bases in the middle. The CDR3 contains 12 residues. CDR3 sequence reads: CAISQAGETQYF. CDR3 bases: TGTGCCATCAGTCAGGCCGGCGAGACCCAGTACTTC.

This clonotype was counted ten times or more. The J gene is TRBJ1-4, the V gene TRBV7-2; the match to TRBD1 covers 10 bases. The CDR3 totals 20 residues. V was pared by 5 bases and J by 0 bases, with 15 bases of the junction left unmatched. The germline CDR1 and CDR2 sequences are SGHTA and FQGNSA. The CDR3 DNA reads TGTGCCAGCAGCCCCAATCCCGGGACAGGGGTGCCGGCAACTAATGAAAAACTGTTTTTT. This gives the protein CASSPNPGTGVPATNEKLFF.